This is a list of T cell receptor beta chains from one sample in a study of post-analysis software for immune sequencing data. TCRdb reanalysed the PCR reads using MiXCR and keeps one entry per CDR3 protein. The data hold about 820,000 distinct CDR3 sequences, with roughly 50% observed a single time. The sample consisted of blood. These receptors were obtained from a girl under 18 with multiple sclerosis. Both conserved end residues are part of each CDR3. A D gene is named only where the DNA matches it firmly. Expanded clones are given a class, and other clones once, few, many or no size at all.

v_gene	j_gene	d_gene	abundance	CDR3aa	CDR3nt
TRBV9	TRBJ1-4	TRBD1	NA	CASSAFETGAGNEKLFF	TGTGCCAGCAGCGCTTTCGAAACAGGGGCGGGTAATGAAAAACTGTTTTTT
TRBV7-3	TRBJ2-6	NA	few	CASSRPSSSGANVLTF	TGTGCCAGCAGCAGACCCTCTAGCTCTGGGGCCAACGTCCTGACTTTC
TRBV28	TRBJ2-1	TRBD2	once	CASSFVGSVLTSGINEQFF	TGTGCCAGCAGTTTTGTAGGATCAGTGTTGACTAGCGGCATCAATGAGCAGTTCTTC
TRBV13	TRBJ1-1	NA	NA	CASSQQGIAEAFF	TGTGCCAGCAGCCAACAGGGTATCGCTGAAGCTTTCTTT
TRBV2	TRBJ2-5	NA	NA	CASNRADLRETQYF	TGTGCCAGCAATAGAGCGGACCTGAGAGAGACCCAGTACTTC
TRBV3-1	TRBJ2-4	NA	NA	CASSPQVGKNIQYF	TGTGCCAGCAGCCCCCAAGTGGGGAAAAACATTCAGTACTTC
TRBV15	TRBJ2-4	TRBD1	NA	CATSRDPGQGLAKNIQYF	TGTGCCACCAGCAGAGATCCTGGACAGGGATTAGCCAAAAACATTCAGTACTTC
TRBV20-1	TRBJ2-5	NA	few	CSVTPPQAETQYF	TGCAGTGTCACACCGCCCCAGGCAGAGACCCAGTACTTC
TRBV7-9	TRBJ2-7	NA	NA	CASSLVHGDLGEQYF	TGTGCCAGCAGCTTAGTTCACGGGGACTTGGGGGAGCAGTACTTC
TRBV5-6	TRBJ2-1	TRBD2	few	CASSSLTAGGLLHEQFF	TGTGCCAGCAGCTCGTTAACAGCGGGAGGGCTATTGCATGAGCAGTTCTTC